Listed below are T cell receptor beta chains from one sample, sequenced in a study of blood T cell repertoires in COVID-19. Clones were sequenced by immunoSEQ multiplex PCR, and TCRdb holds only the in-frame ones, with some missing. The sample holds some 150,000 clones; more than 75% are singletons and the top ten take over 35%. Sequenced material: peripheral blood. Source of these receptors: a man aged 50 to 60 who had recovered from COVID-19. Each CDR3 is given with its conserved first and last residue.

cdr3_aa v_call cdr3_length
CASSSRDRGPGYTF TRBV5-4 14
CASSSKRAGGPSTDTQYF TRBV11-3 18
CASSSAGTGVDGYTF TRBV5-4 15
CASSYSGRYNEQFF TRBV6-5 14
CASSPRQGWDSPLHF TRBV9 15
CASSFMRTGSNEQFF TRBV7-9 15
CASSYVTPPGVIYEQYF TRBV6-2/TRBV6-3 17
CAISESGRVAQIGYTF TRBV10-3 16
CASSRDRERSNEQFF TRBV19 15
CASSRSYSNQPQHF TRBV6-5 14
CAISESPGGNQPQHF TRBV10-3 15
CASIRWRGNYNEQFF TRBV6-5 15
CASSFLVGYEQYF TRBV27 13
CASSPGGTGPDTQYF TRBV11-3 15
CASSLEAGGYEQYF TRBV5-6 14
CASSQVPLAGGLYEQYF TRBV4-1 17
CASSLLGGITEAFF TRBV13 14
CASSLGTGGRMNTEAFF TRBV5-1 17
CASSLALAGGTDTQYF TRBV7-2 16
CASRRAVNMNTEAFF TRBV7-2 15
CASSQTTGRLETQYF TRBV3-1/TRBV3-2 15
CASWTGRYGYTF TRBV19 12
CASSVRGTGFGNTIYF TRBV9 16
CASRIQGAGTEAFF TRBV27 14
CASSLEVGTTNTEAFF TRBV5-1 16
CASSALGQGTYEQYF TRBV2 15
CASMERGKREQYF TRBV19 13
CASSLFGTGTYEQYF TRBV5-6 15
CASSSQREGIYGYTF TRBV7-8 15
CASSSSRGSGNTIYF TRBV7-6 15
CAWSGGTGSYQPQHF TRBV30 15
CASSEQTGLYGYTF TRBV25-1 14
CASSLVAGLHNEQFF TRBV11-2 15
CAISESILLAGGQETQYF TRBV10-3 18
CASSERQGVGNSPLHF TRBV2 16
CASSENRGRVSNYGYTF TRBV3-1/TRBV3-2 17
CASRRDTGNTEAFF TRBV2 14
CASSLVRGGDTQYF TRBV5-1 14
CASEGTSGRQSSYNEQFF TRBV2 18
CASSRDRGGGTDTQYF TRBV5-6 16
CASSAGTPYNEQFF TRBV25-1 14
CASSQGGDRTDTQYF TRBV4-3 15
CASSRWTSGGPVDEQFF TRBV11-3 17
CASSLPGYYEQYF TRBV11-3 13
CSGGNQETQYF TRBV20-1 11
CAWSVQAGGETQYF TRBV30 14
CAWSRGIQPQHF TRBV30 12
CASRLAGPRTDTQYF TRBV27 15
CASRGSSTDTQYF TRBV28 13
CASSLLAGHTDTQYF TRBV11-3 15
CASSLGQAEEEQFF TRBV5-4 14
CASSQDVVQGGYEQYF TRBV3-1/TRBV3-2 16
CASSLGGYSAGNTIYF TRBV5-4 16
CASSWVRGRLVYGYTF TRBV5-5 16
CASTLTLNTEAFF TRBV7-9 13